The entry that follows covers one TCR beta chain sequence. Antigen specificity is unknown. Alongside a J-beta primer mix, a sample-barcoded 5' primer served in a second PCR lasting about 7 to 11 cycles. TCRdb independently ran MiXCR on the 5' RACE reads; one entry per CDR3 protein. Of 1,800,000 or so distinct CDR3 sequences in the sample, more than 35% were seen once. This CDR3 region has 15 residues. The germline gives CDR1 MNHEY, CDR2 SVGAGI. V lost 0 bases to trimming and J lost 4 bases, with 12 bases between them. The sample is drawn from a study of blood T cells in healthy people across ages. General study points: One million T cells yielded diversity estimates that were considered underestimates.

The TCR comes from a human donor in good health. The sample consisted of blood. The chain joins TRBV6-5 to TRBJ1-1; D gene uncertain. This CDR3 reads CASSYSGFRGTEAFF. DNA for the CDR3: TGTGCCAGCAGTTACTCCGGCTTCCGGGGCACTGAAGCTTTCTTT.